This T cell receptor beta chain originates from a study of Ad26.COV2.S vaccination and SARS-CoV-2 variants. Treatment indicated: some 20 received Ad26.COV2.S at low or high dose, single or two shots; 5 received placebo; per-sample allocation not given. Sampling occurred on day 63 after the first vaccine or placebo injection. Whole-study findings and limits: Post-vaccination spike-specific CD8+ and CD4+ T cell responses reportedly had substantial breadth. It was vaccine recipients, not placebo recipients, who had the higher spike-specific TCR breadth.

The CDR3 consists of 17 residues. Looked up from germline, CDR1 is LGHNA and CDR2 is YSLEER. V lost 1 base and J lost 2; bases outside the gene matches: 9. Generated by immunoSEQ multiplex PCR, the TCRdb table keeps only in-frame clones and is missing some. Of about 390,000 clones listed, less than 90% are singletons. Concerning this clone itself: The antigen is undetermined.

The sequence came from a person aged 18 to 59 who received the Ad26.COV2.S COVID-19 vaccine or a placebo. The chain uses TRBV4-3 and TRBJ1-2, with 8 bases that match TRBD1. The source material was peripheral blood, sampled in a trial of Ad26.COV2.S vaccine versus placebo. CDR3 in amino acids: CASSQGNRGRANYGYTF. The CDR3 DNA is TGCGCCAGCAGCCAAGGGAACAGGGGGAGAGCGAACTATGGCTACACCTTC.